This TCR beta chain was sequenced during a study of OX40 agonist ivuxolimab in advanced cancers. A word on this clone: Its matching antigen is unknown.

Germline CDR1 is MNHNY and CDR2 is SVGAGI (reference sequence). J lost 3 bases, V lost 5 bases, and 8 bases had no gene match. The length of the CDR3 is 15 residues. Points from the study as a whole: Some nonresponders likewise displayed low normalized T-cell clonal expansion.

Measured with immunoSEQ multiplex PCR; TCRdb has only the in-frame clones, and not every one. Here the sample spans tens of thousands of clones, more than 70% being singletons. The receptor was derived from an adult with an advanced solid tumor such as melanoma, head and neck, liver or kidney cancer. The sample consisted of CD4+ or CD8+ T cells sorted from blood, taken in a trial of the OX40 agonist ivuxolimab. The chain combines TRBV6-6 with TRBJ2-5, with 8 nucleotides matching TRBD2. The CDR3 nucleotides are TGTGCCAGCAGTCTCCCGGGGGGGGGCGAAGAGACCCAGTACTTC. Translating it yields CASSLPGGGEETQYF.